The rows below give T cell receptor beta chains drawn from one sample of a study of cytomegalovirus exposure and HLA in healthy donors. TCRdb's table, derived via immunoSEQ multiplex PCR, lists solely in-frame clones and lacks some. There are 150,000 to 200,000 clones in the sample; roughly 79% occur only once, and roughly 1.4% lies in the top ten. Sample: PBMCs. The receptors shown here come from a man in his forties in good health and CMV-seronegative. The CDR3 runs from the conserved cysteine through the conserved F or W. D genes are given only for firm matches. Size is stated for part of the rows, as once, few or many counts, or as a class when the clone is expanded.

size	V	J	D	CDR3	DNA
.	TRBV4-2	TRBJ2-3	TRBD2	CASSQPASGRTDTQYF	TGTGCCAGCAGCCAACCGGCTAGCGGGAGGACAGATACGCAGTATTTT
.	TRBV2	TRBJ2-3	.	CASHTSGYSTDTQYF	TGTGCCAGCCATACGTCGGGATATAGCACAGATACGCAGTATTTT
.	TRBV7-2	TRBJ1-2	.	CASSLGGRVGGGYTF	TGTGCCAGCAGCTTAGGGGGCAGGGTAGGTGGCGGCTACACCTTC
.	TRBV5-4	TRBJ2-1	.	CASSLELVAYNEQFF	TGTGCCAGCAGCTTGGAACTAGTGGCCTACAATGAGCAGTTCTTC
.	TRBV13	TRBJ2-1	.	CASSGSAVYNEQFF	TGTGCCAGCAGCGGCTCAGCGGTCTACAATGAGCAGTTCTTC
.	TRBV7-9	TRBJ2-3	.	CASSFPAEGTDTQYF	TGTGCCAGCAGCTTCCCAGCGGAGGGGACAGATACGCAGTATTTT
.	TRBV10-3	TRBJ1-1	.	CAIAGGGEAFF	TGTGCCATCGCTGGGGGAGGTGAAGCTTTCTTT
.	TRBV7-6	TRBJ2-7	.	CASSSGIEQYF	TGTGCCAGCAGCTCCGGGATTGAGCAGTACTTC
.	TRBV19	TRBJ1-2	TRBD1	CASTLGRTGGLAYGYTF	TGTGCCAGTACCCTAGGGCGGACAGGGGGCCTTGCCTATGGCTACACCTTC
.	TRBV19	TRBJ1-1	.	CASSIGGGNTEAFF	TGTGCCAGTAGTATAGGAGGGGGGAACACTGAAGCTTTCTTT
.	TRBV10-2	TRBJ2-2	.	CASSEPDSQNTGELFF	TGCGCCAGCAGTGAGCCCGACAGCCAGAACACCGGGGAGCTGTTTTTT
.	TRBV19	TRBJ1-4	TRBD1	CASSILGGQATYATNEKLFF	TGTGCCAGTAGTATATTAGGGGGACAGGCGACATACGCAACTAATGAAAAACTGTTTTTT
.	TRBV6-5	TRBJ1-1	.	CASSYSENSEAFF	TGTGCCAGCAGTTACTCTGAGAACTCTGAAGCTTTCTTT
.	TRBV12-5	TRBJ2-1	TRBD2	CASGLGGAGVSYNEQFF	TGTGCTAGTGGTTTGGGGGGTGCGGGAGTCTCCTACAATGAGCAGTTCTTC
.	TRBV19	TRBJ2-5	.	CASSTDRFPGVGETQYF	TGTGCCAGTAGTACCGACCGGTTTCCGGGAGTTGGGGAGACCCAGTACTTC
.	TRBV7-9	TRBJ1-2	.	CASSSEVVYGYTF	TGTGCCAGCAGCTCTGAGGTTGTCTATGGCTACACCTTC
.	TRBV7-6	TRBJ2-1	.	CASSPSELAPEQFF	TGTGCCAGCAGCCCGTCGGAGCTAGCTCCTGAGCAGTTCTTC
.	TRBV7-8	TRBJ2-3	.	CATTGIFRQEFSDTQYF	TGTGCCACCACTGGTATATTCAGACAGGAGTTCTCGGATACGCAGTATTTT
few	TRBV7-9	TRBJ2-1	.	CASSPETSPLRNEQFF	TGTGCCAGCAGCCCGGAGACTAGTCCCCTCCGCAATGAGCAGTTCTTC
.	TRBV7-2	TRBJ2-1	.	CASSLKDASTNEQFF	TGTGCCAGCAGCTTAAAGGATGCTAGCACGAATGAGCAGTTCTTC
.	TRBV18	TRBJ1-4	.	CASSDGVRNEKLFF	TGTGCCAGCTCAGACGGGGTCCGTAATGAAAAACTGTTTTTT
.	TRBV7-9	TRBJ1-4	.	CASTTPQGKDNEKLFF	TGTGCCAGCACTACCCCACAGGGTAAAGATAATGAAAAACTGTTTTTT
.	TRBV28	TRBJ2-1	TRBD1	CASSSRQGALNEQFF	TGTGCCAGCAGTTCACGACAGGGGGCGCTAAATGAGCAGTTCTTC
.	TRBV5-6	TRBJ2-1	.	CASSTRGFSYNEQFF	TGTGCCAGCAGCACCCGGGGTTTTTCGTACAATGAGCAGTTCTTC
.	TRBV7-3	TRBJ2-3	.	CATALAGEADTQYF	TGTGCCACCGCACTAGCCGGAGAAGCAGATACGCAGTATTTT
once	TRBV28	TRBJ1-3	.	CASSRGGARGSGNTIYF	TGTGCCAGCAGTAGGGGGGGGGCAAGGGGCTCTGGAAACACCATATATTTT
.	TRBV11-2	TRBJ2-3	TRBD2	CASSLGGLGLTDTQYF	TGTGCCAGCAGCTTAGGGGGACTAGGCTTGACAGATACGCAGTATTTT
.	TRBV29-1	TRBJ2-3	TRBD2	CSVRDYTDTQYF	TGCAGCGTTCGGGACTACACAGATACGCAGTATTTT
.	TRBV7-9	TRBJ2-5	.	CASSPPGSHSGTQYF	TGTGCCAGCAGCCCGCCGGGGAGTCATAGCGGGACCCAGTACTTC
.	TRBV28	TRBJ2-1	TRBD1	CASSSRTGEGSYNEQFF	TGTGCCAGCAGTTCCCGGACAGGGGAAGGGTCCTACAATGAGCAGTTCTTC
.	TRBV7-6	TRBJ2-7	TRBD2	CASSPRTSDYEQYF	TGTGCCAGCAGCCCGCGGACTAGCGACTACGAGCAGTACTTC
.	TRBV5-3	TRBJ2-1	.	CARSSLAQNEQFF	TGTGCCAGAAGCTCCCTAGCGCAGAATGAGCAGTTCTTC
few	TRBV5-1	TRBJ1-1	.	CASSLTVNTEAFF	TGCGCCAGCAGCTTGACAGTGAACACTGAAGCTTTCTTT
.	TRBV5-1	TRBJ2-5	.	CASSLGSVQETQYF	TGCGCCAGCAGCTTGGGGTCAGTCCAAGAGACCCAGTACTTC
.	TRBV5-8	TRBJ1-6	.	CASSFGITGSPLHF	TGTGCCAGCAGCTTCGGCATAACGGGTTCACCCCTCCACTTT